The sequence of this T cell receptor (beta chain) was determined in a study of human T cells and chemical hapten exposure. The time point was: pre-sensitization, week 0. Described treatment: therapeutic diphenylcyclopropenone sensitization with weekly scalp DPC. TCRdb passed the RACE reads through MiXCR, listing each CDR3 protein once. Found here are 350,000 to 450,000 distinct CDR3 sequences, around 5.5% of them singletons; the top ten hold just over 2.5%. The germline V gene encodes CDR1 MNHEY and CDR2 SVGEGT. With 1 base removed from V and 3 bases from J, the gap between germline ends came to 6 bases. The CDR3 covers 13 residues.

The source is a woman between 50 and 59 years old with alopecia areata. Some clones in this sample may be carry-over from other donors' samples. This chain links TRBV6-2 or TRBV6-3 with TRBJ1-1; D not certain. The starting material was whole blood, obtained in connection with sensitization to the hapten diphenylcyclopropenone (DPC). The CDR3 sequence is CASSYYYDTEAFF. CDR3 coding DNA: TGTGCCAGCAGTTACTACTACGACACTGAAGCTTTCTTT.